This T cell receptor beta chain was captured by sequencing in a study of T cell clusters in autoimmune cytopenias. On the study more broadly: A median of roughly 54,000 TRB reads per sample yielded a median approximately 2,400 distinct clonotypes. General observations from the study: TRB repertoire shifts in secondary cytopenia and chronic lymphocytic leukemia mostly reflected lymphoma, not autoimmunity. Clustering suggested that physiological T cell clusters were missing in primary autoimmune cytopenia patients.

This clonotype is classed as medium-sized by frequency. Antigen: not known. One tube held mixed TRB-A and TRB-B primer pools for touch-down PCR. Reanalyzing the multiplex PCR reads, TCRdb keeps one entry per CDR3 protein, without DNA. Recorded for this sample: roughly 2,700 distinct CDR3 sequences. TRB amplification used approximately 270 ng of peripheral blood genomic DNA. There are 14 residues in the CDR3. Germline V gene sequence: CDR1 GTSNPN, CDR2 SVGIG (reference sequence). The sequence came from a human donor with an autoimmune cytopenia or autoimmune hepatitis (not recorded which). Sequenced material: peripheral blood. The rearrangement uses TRBV30 and TRBJ1-5. The CDR3 sequence is CAWSVRAGPWPQHF.